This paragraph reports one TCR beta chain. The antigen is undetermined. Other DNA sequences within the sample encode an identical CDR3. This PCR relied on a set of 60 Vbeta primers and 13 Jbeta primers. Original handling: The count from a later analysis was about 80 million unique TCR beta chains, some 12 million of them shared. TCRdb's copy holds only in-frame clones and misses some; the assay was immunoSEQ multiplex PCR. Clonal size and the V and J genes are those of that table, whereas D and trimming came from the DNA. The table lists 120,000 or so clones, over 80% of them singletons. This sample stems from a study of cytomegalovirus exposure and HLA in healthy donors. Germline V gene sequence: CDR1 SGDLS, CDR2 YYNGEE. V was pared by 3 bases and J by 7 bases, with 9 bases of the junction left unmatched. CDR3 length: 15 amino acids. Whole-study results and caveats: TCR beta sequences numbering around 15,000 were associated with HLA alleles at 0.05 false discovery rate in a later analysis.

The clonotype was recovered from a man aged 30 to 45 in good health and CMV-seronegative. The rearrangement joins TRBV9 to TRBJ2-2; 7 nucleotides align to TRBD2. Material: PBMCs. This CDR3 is CASSGSGLLSGELFF. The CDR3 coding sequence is TGTGCCAGCAGCGGTAGCGGGCTTCTGAGCGGGGAGCTGTTTTTT.